This TCR beta chain was retrieved from a study of cytomegalovirus exposure and HLA in healthy donors. Whole-study context: The roughly 130 validation repertoires used the same platform as the roughly 700 first-cohort repertoires (as reported by a later analysis). Study results and limitations: In a later analysis, first-cohort TCR clusters were found to tend to co-occur in the approximately 120 validation repertoires.

From germline, CDR1 is SEHNR and CDR2 FQNEAQ (reference sequence). The CDR3 sequence is 14 residues long. The V end lost 10 bases, the J end lost 7 bases, and 20 bases lay between the germline ends. Concerning this clone itself: Its specificity is not known.

Separation from the roughly 670-subject first cohort characterized the roughly 120-subject validation cohort, to which the donors belonged. Generated by immunoSEQ multiplex PCR, the TCRdb table keeps only in-frame clones and is missing some. This repertoire shows about 130,000 clones, 85% to 90% found once; its top ten account for about 8.2%. This chain joins TRBV7-9 and TRBJ2-1; D might be TRBD2 (5 bases). The receptor was isolated from a woman in her late teens or twenties in good health and CMV-seropositive. Sequencing was done on a sample of PBMCs. In nucleotides, the CDR3 is TGTGCCACCCAAAAGGCGGGCAAGGGTAATGAGCAGTTCTTC. This translates into CATQKAGKGNEQFF.